This T cell receptor beta chain came from a study of cytomegalovirus exposure and HLA in healthy donors. This CDR3 is built from 14 residues. V was trimmed by 6 bases and J by 0 bases, leaving 12 bases between them. Germline-derived CDR1 and CDR2 are SGHDT and YYEEEE. The PCR was carried out with 60 Vbeta primers and 13 Jbeta primers. Measured with immunoSEQ multiplex PCR; TCRdb has only the in-frame clones, and not every one. The sample lists tens of thousands of clones; roughly 72% were seen once. This receptor was identified in a woman in her fifties or sixties in good health and CMV-seropositive. Source material: PBMCs. The chain carries TRBV5-6 and TRBJ1-2; the D gene is possibly TRBD1 (5 bases). The CDR3 nucleotides are TGTGCCAGCACCCCGGGGACTACTAACTATGGCTACACCTTC. Amino acids: CASTPGTTNYGYTF. Filled out from reference TRBV5-6 and TRBJ1-2, the complete variable domain reads DAGVTQSPTHLIKTRGQQVTLRCSPKSGHDTVSWYQQALGQGPQFIFQYYEEEERQRGNFPDRFSGHQFPNYSSELNVNALLLGDSALYLCASTPGTTNYGYTFGSGTRLTVV.